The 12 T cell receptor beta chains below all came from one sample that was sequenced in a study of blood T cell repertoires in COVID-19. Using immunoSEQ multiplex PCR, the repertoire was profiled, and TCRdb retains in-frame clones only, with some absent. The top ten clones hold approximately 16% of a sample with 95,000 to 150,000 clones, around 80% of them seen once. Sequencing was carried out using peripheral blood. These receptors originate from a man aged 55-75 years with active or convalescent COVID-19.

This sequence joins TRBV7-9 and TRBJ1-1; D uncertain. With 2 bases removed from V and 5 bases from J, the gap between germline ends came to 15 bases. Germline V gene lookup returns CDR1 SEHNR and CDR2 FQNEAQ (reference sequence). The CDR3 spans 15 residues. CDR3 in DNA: TGTGCCAGCAGCTTACGCGGGCCTGCGGGGACTGAAGCTTTCTTT. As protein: CASSLRGPAGTEAFF.

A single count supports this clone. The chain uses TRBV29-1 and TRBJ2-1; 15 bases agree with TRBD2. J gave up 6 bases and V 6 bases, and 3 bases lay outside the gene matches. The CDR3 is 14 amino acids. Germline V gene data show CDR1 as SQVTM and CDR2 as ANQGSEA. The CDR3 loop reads CSVLGLAGGNEQFF. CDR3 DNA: TGCAGCGTCCTGGGACTAGCGGGAGGCAATGAGCAGTTCTTC.

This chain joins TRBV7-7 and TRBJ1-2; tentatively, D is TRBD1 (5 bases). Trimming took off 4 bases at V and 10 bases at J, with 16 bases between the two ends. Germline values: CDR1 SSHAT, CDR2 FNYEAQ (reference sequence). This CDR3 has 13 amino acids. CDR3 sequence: CASSSLGGVDYTF. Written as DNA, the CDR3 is TGTGCCAGCAGCTCCCTGGGAGGGGTAGACTACACCTTC.

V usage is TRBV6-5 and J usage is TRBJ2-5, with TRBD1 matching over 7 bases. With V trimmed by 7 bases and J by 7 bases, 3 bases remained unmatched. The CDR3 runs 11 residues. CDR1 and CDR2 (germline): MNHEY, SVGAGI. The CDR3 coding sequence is TGTGCCAGCACCTCAGGGGGGACCCAGTACTTC. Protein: CASTSGGTQYF.

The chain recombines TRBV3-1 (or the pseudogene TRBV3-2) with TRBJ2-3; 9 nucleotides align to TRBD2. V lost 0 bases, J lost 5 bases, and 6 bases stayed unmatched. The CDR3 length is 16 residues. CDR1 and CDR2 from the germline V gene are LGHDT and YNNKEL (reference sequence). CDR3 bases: TGTGCCAGCAGCCAAGATCCTATAGCGGGAGAAGATACGCAGTATTTT. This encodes CASSQDPIAGEDTQYF.

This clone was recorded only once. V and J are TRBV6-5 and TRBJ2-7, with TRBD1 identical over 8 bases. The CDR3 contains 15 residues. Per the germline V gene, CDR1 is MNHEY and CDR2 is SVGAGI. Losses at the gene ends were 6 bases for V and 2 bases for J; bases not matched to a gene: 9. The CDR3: CASRQNRGSPYEQYF. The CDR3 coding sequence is TGTGCCAGCAGGCAGAACAGGGGGTCCCCCTACGAGCAGTACTTC.

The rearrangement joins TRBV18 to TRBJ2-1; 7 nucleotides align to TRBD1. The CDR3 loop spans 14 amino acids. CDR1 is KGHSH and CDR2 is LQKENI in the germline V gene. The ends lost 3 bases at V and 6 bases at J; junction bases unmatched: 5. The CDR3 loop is CASSPPRDSNEQFF. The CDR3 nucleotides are TGTGCCAGCTCACCTCCCCGGGACAGCAATGAGCAGTTCTTC. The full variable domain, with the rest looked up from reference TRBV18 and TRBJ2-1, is NAGVMQNPRHLVRRRGQEARLRCSPMKGHSHVYWYRQLPEEGLKFMVYLQKENIIDESGMPKERFSAEFPKEGPSILRIQQVVRGDSAAYFCASSPPRDSNEQFFGPGTRLTVL.

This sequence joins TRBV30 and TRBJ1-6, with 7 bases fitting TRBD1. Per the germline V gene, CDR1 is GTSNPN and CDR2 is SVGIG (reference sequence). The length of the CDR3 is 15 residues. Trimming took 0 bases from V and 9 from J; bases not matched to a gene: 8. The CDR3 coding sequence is TGTGCCTGGAGTGTACGAGGGGGCGGCAGTTCACCCCTCCACTTT. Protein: CAWSVRGGGSSPLHF.

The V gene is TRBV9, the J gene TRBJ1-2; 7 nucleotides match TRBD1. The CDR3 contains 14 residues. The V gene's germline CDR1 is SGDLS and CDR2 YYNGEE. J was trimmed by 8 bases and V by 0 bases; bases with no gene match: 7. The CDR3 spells CASSVGRQGVGYTF. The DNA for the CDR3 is TGTGCCAGCAGCGTAGGTAGGCAGGGGGTAGGCTACACCTTC.

In DNA, the CDR3 is TGTGCCACCACGAGGCGGGAGGGGGACGAGCAGTACTTC. Protein sequence: CATTRREGDEQYF. The rearrangement links TRBV6-5 to TRBJ2-7, with 9 positions matching TRBD2. The CDR3 is made up of 13 amino acids. In germline, CDR1 is MNHEY, CDR2 SVGAGI. V lost 10 bases to trimming and J lost 5 bases; unmatched junction nucleotides: 9.

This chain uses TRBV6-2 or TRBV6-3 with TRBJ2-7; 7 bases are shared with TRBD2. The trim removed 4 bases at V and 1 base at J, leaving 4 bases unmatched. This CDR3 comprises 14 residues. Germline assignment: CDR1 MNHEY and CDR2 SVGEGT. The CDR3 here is CASSSSGGSYEQYF. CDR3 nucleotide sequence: TGTGCCAGCAGTTCTAGCGGAGGGTCCTACGAGCAGTACTTC.

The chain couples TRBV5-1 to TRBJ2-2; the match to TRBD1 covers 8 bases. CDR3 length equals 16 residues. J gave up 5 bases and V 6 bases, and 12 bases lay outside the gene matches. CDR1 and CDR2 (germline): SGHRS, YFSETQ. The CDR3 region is CASTPFRGQTTGELFF. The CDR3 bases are TGCGCCAGCACTCCGTTCAGGGGGCAGACGACCGGGGAGCTGTTTTTT. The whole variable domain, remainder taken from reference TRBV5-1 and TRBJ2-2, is KAGVTQTPRYLIKTRGQQVTLSCSPISGHRSVSWYQQTPGQGLQFLFEYFSETQRNKGNFPGRFSGRQFSNSRSEMNVSTLELGDSALYLCASTPFRGQTTGELFFGEGSRLTVL.